Listed here are 29 T cell receptor beta chains from one sample, sequenced in a study of blood T cell repertoires in COVID-19. Generated by immunoSEQ multiplex PCR, the TCRdb table keeps only in-frame clones and is missing some. In the table there are tens of thousands of clones, approximately 80% of which are singletons. Sequencing used peripheral blood. These receptors all come from a man at least 80 years old with active COVID-19.

The chain has TRBV18 and TRBJ1-1; tentative D call: TRBD1 (5 bases). Germline values: CDR1 KGHSH, CDR2 LQKENI. The length of the CDR3 is 15 residues. The V gene lost 5 bases and the J gene lost 1 base, with 14 bases spanning the gap. CDR3 coding DNA: TGTGCCAGCTCAAACCAGCGACAGCAGAACACTGAAGCTTTCTTT. It translates to CASSNQRQQNTEAFF.

This clone came up once. The genes are TRBV7-2 and TRBJ1-4, with TRBD1 as a possible D gene (5 bases). Germline loops: CDR1 SGHTA, CDR2 FQGNSA. The CDR3 runs to 15 residues. Trimming removed 6 bases at V and 4 bases at J, with 15 bases between. CDR3 sequence: CASSPTRRDNEKLFF. The CDR3 region has the DNA TGTGCCAGCAGTCCTACACGCAGGGATAATGAAAAACTGTTTTTT.

CDR3 nucleotide sequence: TGTGCCAGCAGCTTGAAGCACACCGGGGAGCTGTTTTTT. Protein product: CASSLKHTGELFF. The chain joins TRBV5-4 to TRBJ2-2; no clear D gene. The V gene's germline CDR1 is SGHNT and CDR2 YYREEE (reference sequence). The CDR3 contains 13 residues. Trimming cost V 1 base and J 3 bases, with 4 bases left between them.

The chain has TRBV12-5 and TRBJ2-4; 7 nucleotides agree with TRBD1. This CDR3 is built from 13 residues. V trimming: 4 bases; J trimming: 5 bases; junction bases outside the gene matches: 2. Looked up from germline, CDR1 is LGHNT and CDR2 is FRNRAP. For the CDR3, the DNA is TGTGCTAGTGGTTCGGGACAGCAAAACATTCAGTACTTC. Translated: CASGSGQQNIQYF.

The chain employs TRBV5-1 and TRBJ2-2; D is ambiguous. CDR3 length: 14 residues. The germline V gene has CDR1 SGHRS and CDR2 YFSETQ. Trimming took off 4 bases at V and 3 bases at J, with 10 bases between the two ends. CDR3 DNA sequence: TGCGCCAGCAGCCCTGCCAGCGACACCGGGGAGCTGTTTTTT. Amino acids: CASSPASDTGELFF.

The chain employs TRBV6-5 and TRBJ1-6; D perhaps matches TRBD1 (6 bases). Trimming pared 7 bases from V and 10 bases from J, leaving 17 bases between. The CDR3 is 14 residues long. Germline CDR1 and CDR2: MNHEY and SVGAGI. Written as DNA, the CDR3 is TGTGCCAGCACCTCCGGGACATCTCACTCACCCCTCCACTTT. Protein: CASTSGTSHSPLHF.

V usage is TRBV2 and J usage is TRBJ2-7; D remains unclear. V dropped 4 bases and J dropped 2 bases, with 6 bases sitting between them. There are 12 residues in the CDR3. Germline-derived CDR1 and CDR2 are SNHLY and FYNNEI. Written as DNA, the CDR3 is TGTGCCAGCAGTGTTCTCCCCTACGAGCAGTACTTC. It is translated as CASSVLPYEQYF.

This rearrangement joins TRBV6-5 to TRBJ1-1, with D maybe TRBD1 (5 bases). Trimming cost V 7 bases and J 3 bases, with 12 bases left between them. There are 13 residues in the CDR3. From germline, CDR1 is MNHEY and CDR2 SVGAGI. CDR3 loop: CASTGGADTEAFF. The CDR3 DNA follows: TGTGCCAGCACTGGCGGGGCTGACACTGAAGCTTTCTTT.

J is TRBJ2-2 and V is TRBV7-9; unclear D gene. The ends were cut back, 7 bases at V and 3 bases at J, with 6 bases in the middle. Germline loops: CDR1 SEHNR, CDR2 FQNEAQ (reference sequence). This CDR3 is 12 amino acids long. As DNA, the CDR3 is TGTGCCAGCACGCGTGACACCGGGGAGCTGTTTTTT. Amino acid sequence: CASTRDTGELFF.

This chain links TRBV14 with TRBJ2-7; D is ambiguous. The CDR3 has 14 amino acids. The V gene's germline CDR1 is SGHDN and CDR2 FVKESK. V dropped 1 base and J dropped 3 bases, with 10 bases sitting between them. CDR3 DNA: TGTGCCAGCAGCCAAGGGCGACATATCTACGAGCAGTACTTC. Residues: CASSQGRHIYEQYF.

The chain is built from TRBV5-6 and TRBJ1-6, with TRBD1 matching 8 bases. The trim removed 0 bases at V and 10 bases at J, leaving 9 bases unmatched. The CDR3 totals 16 residues. Germline V gives CDR1 SGHDT, CDR2 YYEEEE. The CDR3 nucleotides are TGTGCCAGCAGCTTGGCGGGACAGGTCGTTCGGTCACCCCTCCACTTT. Its protein product is CASSLAGQVVRSPLHF.

Here the CDR3 DNA reads TGTGCCAGCAGTGGACAGGCCGTTAATTCACCCCTCCACTTT. It yields the protein CASSGQAVNSPLHF. The genes are TRBV11-2 and TRBJ1-6; 7 bases map to TRBD1. J gave up 6 bases and V 6 bases, and 5 bases lay outside the gene matches. From germline, CDR1 is SGHAT and CDR2 FQNNGV. The CDR3 spans 14 residues.

The sample holds a few counts of this clone. This chain joins TRBV20-1 and TRBJ2-7, with a possible D match to TRBD2 (5 bases). Germline-derived CDR1 and CDR2 are DFQATT and SNEGSKA (reference sequence). Trimming removed 6 bases from V and 2 bases from J, with 8 bases in between. The CDR3 has 11 amino acids. The CDR3 is CSADGTYEQYF. DNA of the CDR3: TGCAGTGCAGACGGGACCTACGAGCAGTACTTC.

This chain links TRBV28 with TRBJ1-2, with D uncertain. This CDR3 comprises 12 residues. Trimming took 2 bases from V and 4 from J, leaving 5 bases between them. The germline CDR1 and CDR2 sequences are MDHEN and SYDVKM. The CDR3 spells CASSLPSYGYTF. For the CDR3, the DNA is TGTGCCAGCAGTTTACCTTCCTATGGCTACACCTTC.

This clone was detected a few times. V is TRBV5-1 and J is TRBJ2-7, with D possibly matching TRBD2 (6 bases). The germline gives CDR1 SGHRS, CDR2 YFSETQ. V was clipped by 2 bases and J by 5 bases, with 14 bases between them. The CDR3 contains 14 residues. CDR3 residues: CASSLGPGDHEQYF. The CDR3 DNA sequence: TGCGCCAGCAGCTTAGGCCCGGGAGACCACGAGCAGTACTTC.

To note about this clone: Additional DNA sequences in this sample encode the identical CDR3. The gene calls are TRBV24-1 and TRBJ1-2; D gene unclear. Germline V gene sequence: CDR1 KGHDR, CDR2 SFDVKD. Trimming removed 5 bases from V and 4 bases from J, with 7 bases in between. This CDR3 comprises 12 residues. CDR3 residues: CATSAGSYGYTF. DNA of the CDR3: TGTGCCACCAGTGCCGGGAGCTATGGCTACACCTTC.

This sequence joins TRBV7-8 and TRBJ2-1, with 7 nucleotides matching TRBD1. Trimming took 5 bases from V and 8 from J; bases not matched to a gene: 9. Germline CDR1 SGHVS, CDR2 FQNEAQ. This CDR3 contains 14 residues. The CDR3 nucleotides read TGTGCCAGCAGCGTCGGGACAGTTAATTATGAGCAGTTCTTC. Protein product: CASSVGTVNYEQFF.

A note on this clone: The junction departs from germline at one end; a sequencing error may be responsible. The rearrangement links TRBV7-7 to TRBJ1-4; no clear D gene. The CDR3 extends over 16 amino acids. Germline CDR1 is SSHAT and CDR2 is FNYEAQ (reference sequence). This CDR3 reads CASSLGQNRANEKLFF. CDR3 bases: TGTGCTAGCAGCTTAGGGCAGAATCGGGCTAATGAAAAACTGTTTTTT.

V gene TRBV19 combines with J gene TRBJ1-1, with D unresolved. Trimming stripped 2 bases from V and 4 bases from J, with 11 bases between. This CDR3 spans 14 amino acids. The germline CDR1 and CDR2 sequences are LNHDA and SQIVND (reference sequence). CDR3 sequence reads: CASSIYGRVTEAFF. In DNA, the CDR3 is TGTGCCAGTAGTATATATGGGCGGGTCACTGAAGCTTTCTTT.

This clone was recorded once. This chain links TRBV7-2 with TRBJ2-1, with 10 bases fitting TRBD2. This CDR3 is built from 16 residues. Germline loops: CDR1 SGHTA, CDR2 FQGNSA. The junction had 11 bases not matched to a gene; V was cut back by 3 bases and J by 9 bases. In DNA, the CDR3 is TGTGCCAGCAGCTTCCCGGGGCTAGCGGGGGTAACTGAGCAGTTCTTC. The encoded protein is CASSFPGLAGVTEQFF.

This clone appeared many times. The chain recombines TRBV27 with TRBJ2-7; 8 bases fit TRBD2. Germline CDR1 MNHEY, CDR2 SMNVEV (reference sequence). V shed 6 bases and J 3 bases; nucleotides not matched to a gene: 7. The CDR3 length is 14 residues. This CDR3 is CASRAGVGGYEQYF. CDR3 DNA sequence: TGTGCCAGCAGAGCGGGAGTGGGAGGCTACGAGCAGTACTTC.

This sequence joins TRBV27 and TRBJ2-2, with 14 bases lining up with TRBD2. The germline gives CDR1 MNHEY, CDR2 SMNVEV (reference sequence). CDR3 length equals 17 residues. The ends lost 3 bases at V and 8 bases at J; junction bases unmatched: 8. The CDR3 region has the DNA TGTGCCAGCAGTTTCCGGCCTGGACTAGCGGGAGGAGGGGAGCTGTTTTTT. Encoded protein: CASSFRPGLAGGGELFF.

This clone appeared a single time. The V gene is TRBV6-5, the J gene TRBJ2-1; a possible D gene is TRBD2 (6 bases). The V end was cut by 7 bases, the J end by 5 bases, with 9 bases between. The CDR3 loop spans 12 amino acids. The germline V gene encodes CDR1 MNHEY and CDR2 SVGAGI. The CDR3: CASTTRNNEQFF. For the CDR3, the DNA is TGTGCCAGCACGACTAGAAACAATGAGCAGTTCTTC.

This clone was found a few times. CDR3 bases: TGTGCCAGCAGCGTAGCAGGGGGAAATAATTCACCCCTCCACTTT. Its translation is CASSVAGGNNSPLHF. The V and J genes are TRBV9 and TRBJ1-6; 7 nucleotides line up with TRBD1. Germline values: CDR1 SGDLS, CDR2 YYNGEE. V gave up 0 bases and J gave up 5 bases; unmatched junction bases: 2. The CDR3 length is 15 residues. Full variable domain (outside the CDR3, taken from reference TRBV9 and TRBJ1-6): DSGVTQTPKHLITATGQRVTLRCSPRSGDLSVYWYQQSLDQGLQFLIQYYNGEERAKGNILERFSAQQFPDLHSELNLSSLELGDSALYFCASSVAGGNNSPLHFGNGTRLTVT.

The chain employs TRBV5-1 and TRBJ1-5, with D tentatively TRBD1 (6 bases). V gave up 0 bases and J gave up 4 bases, with 8 bases separating them. Germline assignment: CDR1 SGHRS and CDR2 YFSETQ. The CDR3 sequence is 14 residues long. DNA for the CDR3: TGCGCCAGCAGCTTGGGCAGGGGTAATCAGCCCCAGCATTTT. Its translation is CASSLGRGNQPQHF. Using reference TRBV5-1 and TRBJ1-5 for the parts outside the CDR3, the full variable domain is KAGVTQTPRYLIKTRGQQVTLSCSPISGHRSVSWYQQTPGQGLQFLFEYFSETQRNKGNFPGRFSGRQFSNSRSEMNVSTLELGDSALYLCASSLGRGNQPQHFGDGTRLSIL.

The chain carries TRBV15 and TRBJ1-6; 8 nucleotides agree with TRBD1. Germline trimming cut 5 bases from V and 10 bases from J; bases unmatched to any gene: 10. Germline V gene sequence: CDR1 LNHNV, CDR2 YYDKDF (reference sequence). CDR3 size: 15 residues. CDR3 DNA: TGTGCCACCAGCTCATCCGGACAGGGCCGGTCACCCCTCCACTTT. It specifies CATSSSGQGRSPLHF.

This clone was recorded a few times. The chain employs TRBV5-1 and TRBJ2-1; 9 bases line up with TRBD2. This CDR3 comprises 17 residues. V gave up 0 bases and J gave up 1 base; unmatched junction bases: 5. CDR1 is SGHRS, CDR2 YFSETQ, per germline. The CDR3 DNA is TGCGCCAGCAGCTTGGGGGCGGGAGGGCCTTCCTACAATGAGCAGTTCTTC. Its protein is CASSLGAGGPSYNEQFF.

The chain recombines TRBV9 with TRBJ2-6; 8 positions match TRBD1. The CDR3 loop spans 16 amino acids. The V gene's germline CDR1 is SGDLS and CDR2 YYNGEE. J lost 3 bases, V lost 0 bases, and 2 bases had no gene match. The CDR3 spells CASSVGQGSGANVLTF. Written as DNA, the CDR3 is TGTGCCAGCAGCGTAGGACAGGGGAGTGGGGCCAACGTCCTGACTTTC.

This chain joins TRBV19 and TRBJ1-6; tentative D call: TRBD1 (6 bases). V lost 5 bases and J lost 6, with 17 bases in between. The CDR3 loop spans 16 amino acids. Germline V gene sequence: CDR1 LNHDA, CDR2 SQIVND (reference sequence). The CDR3 DNA follows: TGTGCCAGTAGTGCCCAACCCGGACAGACTAATTCACCCCTCCACTTT. Amino acid sequence: CASSAQPGQTNSPLHF.